A single sample gave rise to the 7 T cell receptor beta chains below, sequenced in a study of identical twins. TCRdb used MiXCR to reprocess the 5' RACE reads, holding one entry per CDR3 protein. The sample holds about 520,000 distinct CDR3 sequences, roughly a fifth seen once. The data were also submitted as part of a second study, on T cells expressing NK-cell markers.

Sequences were obtained from CD4+ T cells sorted from blood. These TCRs come from a woman in her late teens or twenties in good health.

This clonotype appeared many times. This chain joins TRBV7-9 and TRBJ1-1; D is unresolved. In germline, CDR1 is SEHNR, CDR2 FQNEAQ (reference sequence). This CDR3 comprises 11 residues. Trimming stripped 6 bases from V and 4 bases from J, with 6 bases between. This CDR3 reads CASSSITEAFF. CDR3 nucleotide sequence: TGTGCCAGCAGTTCTATCACTGAAGCTTTCTTT.

This clonotype was counted only a few times. The rearrangement links TRBV6-1 to TRBJ2-2; no reliable D call. This CDR3 has 13 residues. V gave up 6 bases and J gave up 4 bases, with 9 bases separating them. Germline V gene lookup returns CDR1 MNHNS and CDR2 SASEGT. The CDR3 DNA sequence: TGTGCCAGCAGCCCGCAGAGCACCGGGGAGCTGTTTTTT. Translated: CASSPQSTGELFF.

This clonotype came up a few times. CDR3 nucleotide sequence: TGTGCCAGCAGTCCCAATCTGGGGAACCAGCCCCAGCATTTT. Its translation is CASSPNLGNQPQHF. The chain uses TRBV12-3 or TRBV12-4 and TRBJ1-5; D remains ambiguous. The CDR3 has 14 residues. Trimming pared 5 bases from V and 7 bases from J, leaving 15 bases between.

In this sample, this clonotype turned up many times. The rearrangement joins TRBV12-3 or TRBV12-4 to TRBJ2-7; D possibly uses TRBD1 or TRBD2 (5 bases each). With 5 bases removed from V and 4 bases from J, the gap between germline ends came to 12 bases. CDR3 length: 13 amino acids. The CDR3: CASSPQGEYEQYF. The CDR3 nucleotides are TGTGCCAGCAGTCCCCAAGGGGAGTACGAGCAGTACTTC.

CDR3 DNA sequence: TGTGCCAGCAGTGCACTACTAGACAGGACTGAAGCTTTCTTT. This sequence encodes CASSALLDRTEAFF. The genes are TRBV6-1 and TRBJ1-1; possibly TRBD1 for D (6 bases). The germline gives CDR1 MNHNS, CDR2 SASEGT. V was pared by 4 bases and J by 5 bases, with 14 bases between. The CDR3 runs 14 residues.

This clonotype occurred a few times. This chain links TRBV5-1 with TRBJ1-1; 10 nucleotides line up with TRBD1. Germline CDR1 SGHRS, CDR2 YFSETQ. The CDR3 extends over 14 amino acids. V shed 0 bases and J 8 bases; nucleotides not matched to a gene: 4. CDR3 bases: TGCGCCAGCAGCTTGGGGACAGGGGGTGTAGAAGCTTTCTTT. Its translation is CASSLGTGGVEAFF.

V and J are TRBV6-1 and TRBJ1-2; D is perhaps TRBD1 (6 bases). V dropped 6 bases and J dropped 7 bases, with 18 bases sitting between them. Germline assignment: CDR1 MNHNS and CDR2 SASEGT. CDR3 length: 14 residues. CDR3 DNA sequence: TGTGCCAGCAGCCCCCTTACAGGGTCAGCTGGCTACACCTTC. Amino acids: CASSPLTGSAGYTF.